Shown below are 20 T cell receptor beta chains from a single sample sequenced in a study of blood T cell repertoires in COVID-19. Some clones are missing from TCRdb's copy, which holds only in-frame ones; the method was immunoSEQ multiplex PCR. This table has fewer than 250,000 clones, 65% to 85% appearing once. Sequencing was carried out using peripheral blood. The source of these receptors is a man aged 45-65 years with active or convalescent COVID-19.

The chain joins TRBV25-1 to TRBJ2-4; 9 bases align to TRBD2. V dropped 7 bases and J dropped 5; count of bases not matched to a gene: 9. CDR3 size: 15 residues. Germline V CDR1 and CDR2: MGHDK, SYGVNS. CDR3 sequence: CASTGAGGPQNIQYF. The CDR3 DNA reads TGTGCCAGCACAGGCGCGGGGGGGCCTCAAAACATTCAGTACTTC.

This clone showed up many times. The V gene is TRBV12-1, the J gene TRBJ2-3; TRBD2, as called in the table, went unchecked against the DNA. TRBV12-1 is a listed pseudogene. The CDR3 extends over 19 amino acids. The CDR3 region is CASSFGPLGSGGHTDTQYF. CDR3 DNA: TGTGCCAGCAGCTTTGGGCCCCTGGGTAGCGGGGGACACACAGATACGCAGTATTTT.

V and J are TRBV21-1 and TRBJ1-1. TRBV21-1 is designated a pseudogene. CDR3 length equals 15 residues. This CDR3 is CASSPTDLRSTEAFF. CDR3 bases: TGTGCCAGCAGTCCCACCGACTTAAGAAGCACTGAAGCTTTCTTT.

The V and J genes are TRBV6-5 and TRBJ1-4; D perhaps matches TRBD1 (5 bases). Germline V gives CDR1 MNHEY, CDR2 SVGAGI. The V and J ends lost 5 bases and 5 bases respectively, with 12 bases between them. CDR3 size: 14 residues. The CDR3 region has the DNA TGTGCCAGCAGTCAGGGACTTTTCAATGAAAAACTGTTTTTT. Translating gives CASSQGLFNEKLFF.

This chain uses TRBV5-4 with TRBJ1-2, with 7 bases aligning to TRBD1. The J segment lost 2 bases and the V segment lost 0 bases, leaving 4 bases of the junction unmatched. This CDR3 comprises 15 residues. Looked up from germline, CDR1 is SGHNT and CDR2 is YYREEE (reference sequence). CDR3 sequence (DNA): TGTGCCAGCAGCTTGGGGGACAGATACAACTATGGCTACACCTTC. As protein: CASSLGDRYNYGYTF.

In its sample, this clone was seen once. The chain uses TRBV7-2 and TRBJ2-3; 7 bases are a match to TRBD2. V lost 4 bases, J lost 6 bases, and 4 bases stayed unmatched. CDR1 is SGHTA, CDR2 FQGNSA, per germline. The CDR3 contains 13 residues. This chain's CDR3 is CASSWTSSDTQYF. The CDR3 DNA reads as TGTGCCAGCAGCTGGACTAGTTCGGATACGCAGTATTTT.

The gene calls are TRBV5-4 and TRBJ2-1; TRBD2 aligns across 10 bases. Trimming at V came to 3 bases and at J to 2 bases, leaving 5 bases not matched to a gene. The CDR3 is 16 residues long. Germline loops: CDR1 SGHNT, CDR2 YYREEE (reference sequence). The CDR3 spells CASSSLTSGPYNEQFF. In DNA form, the CDR3 reads TGTGCCAGCAGCTCTCTGACTAGCGGGCCCTACAATGAGCAGTTCTTC.

The chain combines TRBV10-1 with TRBJ2-2; D unclear. Per the germline V gene, CDR1 is WNHNN and CDR2 is SYGVQD (reference sequence). CDR3 length: 14 residues. Trimming stripped 2 bases from V and 4 bases from J, with 8 bases between. The CDR3 region has the DNA TGCGCCAGCAGTGAGCTACAGACCACCGGGGAGCTGTTTTTT. Residues: CASSELQTTGELFF.

The J gene is TRBJ2-1, the V gene TRBV7-8; 13 nucleotides align to TRBD2. The CDR3 is 19 residues long. From germline, CDR1 is SGHVS and CDR2 FQNEAQ. With 0 bases clipped from V and 4 bases from J, the junction kept 9 bases outside the gene matches. In DNA, the CDR3 is TGTGCCAGCAGCTTAGCGCTAGGACTAGCGGGAGAGGGGTACAATGAGCAGTTCTTC. Translated, it gives CASSLALGLAGEGYNEQFF.

This clone was seen a few times. CDR3 nucleotide sequence: TGCGCCAGCAGCAGCGGGGCTAACACTGAAGCTTTCTTT. It yields the protein CASSSGANTEAFF. V usage is TRBV5-1 and J usage is TRBJ1-1, with D possibly being TRBD1 (5 bases). V lost 4 bases and J lost 2, with 9 bases in between. The germline V gene has CDR1 SGHRS and CDR2 YFSETQ. This CDR3 region has 13 residues. Based on the CDR3 plus reference TRBV5-1 and TRBJ1-1, the full variable domain is KAGVTQTPRYLIKTRGQQVTLSCSPISGHRSVSWYQQTPGQGLQFLFEYFSETQRNKGNFPGRFSGRQFSNSRSEMNVSTLELGDSALYLCASSSGANTEAFFGQGTRLTVV.

The J gene is TRBJ1-2, the V gene TRBV9, with D perhaps TRBD1 (6 bases). V shed 0 bases and J shed 7 bases, with 16 bases lying between them. Per the germline V gene, CDR1 is SGDLS and CDR2 is YYNGEE. The length of the CDR3 is 15 residues. CDR3 sequence: CASSVADSHGSGYTF. As DNA, the CDR3 is TGTGCCAGCAGCGTAGCGGACAGTCACGGGTCTGGCTACACCTTC.

V gene TRBV9 combines with J gene TRBJ1-1, with TRBD1 matching over 8 bases. With V trimmed by 3 bases and J by 0 bases, 7 bases remained unmatched. The V gene's germline CDR1 is SGDLS and CDR2 YYNGEE. The length of the CDR3 is 16 residues. In nucleotides, the CDR3 is TGTGCCAGCAGCGCGGGGACAGGACAAATGAACACTGAAGCTTTCTTT. This encodes CASSAGTGQMNTEAFF.

The rearrangement links TRBV6-5 to TRBJ1-2, with a weak D call TRBD1 (5 bases). The ends were cut back, 6 bases at V and 7 bases at J, with 12 bases in the middle. Germline CDR1 MNHEY, CDR2 SVGAGI. The CDR3 is 12 residues long. CDR3 in DNA: TGTGCCAGCAGCCGGGGACTGGCTGGCTACACCTTC. Residues: CASSRGLAGYTF.

V is TRBV6-5 and J is TRBJ2-5; no firm D call. The ends were cut back, 6 bases at V and 0 bases at J, with 5 bases in the middle. CDR3 length: 12 amino acids. The V gene's germline CDR1 is MNHEY and CDR2 SVGAGI. CDR3 nucleotide sequence: TGTGCCAGCAGAGCGTACCAAGAGACCCAGTACTTC. It translates to CASRAYQETQYF.

The CDR3 sequence is CASITNLAALLTGEGYTF. CDR3 bases: TGCGCCAGCATCACCAACTTAGCGGCCTTACTCACAGGGGAAGGCTACACCTTC. This chain links TRBV4-3 with TRBJ1-2; TRBD1 matches 7 bases. CDR1 and CDR2 (germline): LGHNA, YSLEER. J lost 8 bases, V lost 7 bases, and 25 bases had no gene match. CDR3 length: 18 residues.

The chain has TRBV20-1 and TRBJ2-1; the match to TRBD2 covers 8 bases. Germline values: CDR1 DFQATT, CDR2 SNEGSKA (reference sequence). The CDR3 is 14 amino acids. V lost 3 bases to trimming and J lost 4 bases; unmatched junction nucleotides: 5. The CDR3 DNA sequence: TGCAGTGCTAGTCGACTAGCGCCTTACAATGAGCAGTTCTTC. Its translation: CSASRLAPYNEQFF.

The chain is built from TRBV27 and TRBJ1-2; 12 positions agree with TRBD1. The germline CDR1 and CDR2 sequences are MNHEY and SMNVEV (reference sequence). The CDR3 loop spans 15 amino acids. V was clipped by 2 bases and J by 8 bases; unmatched bases: 6. The CDR3 sequence is CASSLMGQGAFGYTF. The CDR3 DNA is TGTGCCAGCAGTTTAATGGGACAGGGGGCTTTCGGCTACACCTTC.

The chain combines TRBV6-5 with TRBJ1-2; 8 positions match TRBD1. The CDR3 loop spans 16 amino acids. V lost 2 bases to trimming and J lost 8 bases; unmatched junction nucleotides: 13. Germline loops: CDR1 MNHEY, CDR2 SVGAGI. The CDR3 coding sequence is TGTGCCAGCAGTTACATGCAGGGGGCGCGTGGAAACGGCTACACCTTC. Its protein is CASSYMQGARGNGYTF.

This chain joins TRBV15 and TRBJ2-2; 7 nucleotides match TRBD1. The J segment lost 1 base and the V segment lost 4 bases, leaving 3 bases of the junction unmatched. The CDR3 runs 15 residues. Germline V CDR1 and CDR2: LNHNV, YYDKDF (reference sequence). This CDR3 is CATSTDRVNTGELFF. The CDR3, as DNA: TGTGCCACCAGCACCGACAGGGTGAACACCGGGGAGCTGTTTTTT.

J is TRBJ2-1 and V is TRBV11-3, with TRBD2 matching over 8 bases. Germline V lookup: CDR1 SGHNT, CDR2 YENEEA. The CDR3 runs 14 residues. Losses at the gene ends were 3 bases for V and 3 bases for J; bases not matched to a gene: 1. CDR3 coding DNA: TGTGCCAGCAGCTTGGCGGGAGGCTACAATGAGCAGTTCTTC. It yields the protein CASSLAGGYNEQFF.